This T cell receptor beta chain was documented in a study of breast tumors, draining lymph nodes, adjacent tissues. Overall study findings and caveats: That most tumor T cells come from lymph nodes remained unproven. Findings are consistent with lymph node origin and intratumoral expansion of most tumor T cells. Tumors had less TCR diversity than lymph nodes, more than nontumor tissue.

A note on this clonotype: Its matching antigen is unknown. Compared with germline, one end of the junction differs, possibly owing to a read error.

The CDR3 extends over 16 amino acids. CDR1 is SGDLS and CDR2 is YYNGEE in the germline V gene. One entry per CDR3 protein results from TCRdb running MiXCR on the multiplex PCR reads. The data show more than 14,000 distinct CDR3 sequences, roughly 50% seen once. This receptor was identified in a female donor with breast cancer. Some clones in this sample may be carry-over from other donors' samples. Sequencing used tumor-adjacent breast tissue. The chain is built from TRBV9 and TRBJ1-3; D is ambiguous. The CDR3 spells CASSDTDLISGNAIYF. As DNA, the CDR3 is TGTGCCAGCAGCGACACAGACTTGATCTCTGGAAACGCCATATATTTT.